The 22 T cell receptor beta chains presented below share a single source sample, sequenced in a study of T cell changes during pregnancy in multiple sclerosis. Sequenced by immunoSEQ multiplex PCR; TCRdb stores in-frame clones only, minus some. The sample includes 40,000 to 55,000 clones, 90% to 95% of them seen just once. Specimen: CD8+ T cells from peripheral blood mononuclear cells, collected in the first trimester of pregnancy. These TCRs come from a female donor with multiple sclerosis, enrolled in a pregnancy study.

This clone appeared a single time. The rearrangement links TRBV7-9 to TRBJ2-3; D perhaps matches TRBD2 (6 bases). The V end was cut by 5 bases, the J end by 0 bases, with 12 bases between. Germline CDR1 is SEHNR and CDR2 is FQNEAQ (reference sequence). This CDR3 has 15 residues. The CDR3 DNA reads TGTGCCAGCAGCCCGACTAGTCTAAGCACAGATACGCAGTATTTT. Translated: CASSPTSLSTDTQYF. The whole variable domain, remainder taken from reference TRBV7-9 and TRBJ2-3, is DTGVSQNPRHKITKRGQNVTFRCDPISEHNRLYWYRQTLGQGPEFLTYFQNEAQLEKSRLLSDRFSAERPKGSFSTLEIQRTEQGDSAMYLCASSPTSLSTDTQYFGPGTRLTVL.

CDR3 amino acids: CASSPTASNTGELFF. The DNA of the CDR3 is TGTGCCAGCAGCCCGACAGCATCGAACACCGGGGAGCTGTTTTTT. The chain joins TRBV13 to TRBJ2-2; TRBD1 might be the D (5 bases). CDR1 is PRHDT, CDR2 FYEKMQ, per germline (reference sequence). Trimming cost V 5 bases and J 0 bases, with 10 bases left between them. This CDR3 comprises 15 residues.

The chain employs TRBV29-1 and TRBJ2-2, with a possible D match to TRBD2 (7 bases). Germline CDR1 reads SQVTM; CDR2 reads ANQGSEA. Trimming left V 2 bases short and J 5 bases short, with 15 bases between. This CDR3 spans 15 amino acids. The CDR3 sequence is CSVERGGAGTGELFF. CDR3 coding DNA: TGCAGCGTTGAAAGGGGGGGGGCGGGGACCGGGGAGCTGTTTTTT.

This CDR3 reads CASSPSGLAGHTDTQYF. Written as DNA, the CDR3 is TGTGCCAGCAGTCCCTCGGGACTAGCGGGGCACACAGATACGCAGTATTTT. The rearrangement links TRBV27 to TRBJ2-3; 13 bases map to TRBD2. The CDR3 totals 17 residues. V was pared by 5 bases and J by 2 bases, with 7 bases of the junction left unmatched. Per the germline V gene, CDR1 is MNHEY and CDR2 is SMNVEV (reference sequence).

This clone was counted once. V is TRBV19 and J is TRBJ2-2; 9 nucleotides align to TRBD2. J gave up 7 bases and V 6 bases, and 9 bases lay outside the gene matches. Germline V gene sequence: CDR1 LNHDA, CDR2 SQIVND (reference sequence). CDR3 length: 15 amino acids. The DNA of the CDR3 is TGTGCCAGTAGCCTCTTAGCGGGGGTAAACGGGGAGCTGTTTTTT. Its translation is CASSLLAGVNGELFF.

In DNA, the CDR3 is TGTGCCTGGAGTTTGGGTAGCGGAACATACAATGAGCAGTTCTTC. It codes for CAWSLGSGTYNEQFF. V gene TRBV30 combines with J gene TRBJ2-1, with D maybe TRBD2 (6 bases). Germline values: CDR1 GTSNPN, CDR2 SVGIG (reference sequence). This CDR3 comprises 15 residues. Trimming cost V 2 bases and J 4 bases, with 15 bases left between them.

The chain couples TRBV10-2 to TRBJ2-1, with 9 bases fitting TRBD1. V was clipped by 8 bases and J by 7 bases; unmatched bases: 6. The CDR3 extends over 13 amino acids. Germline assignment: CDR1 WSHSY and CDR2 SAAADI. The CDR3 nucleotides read TGCGCCAGCGTCCGGGACAGGGCTAATGAGCAGTTCTTC. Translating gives CASVRDRANEQFF.

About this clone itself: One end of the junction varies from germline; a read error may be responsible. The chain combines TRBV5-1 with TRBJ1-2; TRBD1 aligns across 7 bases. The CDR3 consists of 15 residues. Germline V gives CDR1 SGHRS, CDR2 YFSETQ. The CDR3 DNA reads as TGCGCCAGCAGCCCATCAGGAGGGGGCGACCTTTTTCTATCCTTC. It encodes CASSPSGGGDLFLSF.

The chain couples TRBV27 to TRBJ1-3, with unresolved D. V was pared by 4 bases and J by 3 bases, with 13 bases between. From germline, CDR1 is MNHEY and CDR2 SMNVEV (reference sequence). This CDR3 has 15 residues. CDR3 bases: TGTGCCAGCAGTTCTAGCCAGTCCGTTGGAAACACCATATATTTT. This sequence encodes CASSSSQSVGNTIYF.

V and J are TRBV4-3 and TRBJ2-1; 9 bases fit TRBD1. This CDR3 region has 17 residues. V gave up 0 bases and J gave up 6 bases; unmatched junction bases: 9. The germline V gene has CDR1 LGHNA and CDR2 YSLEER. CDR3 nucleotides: TGCGCCAGCAGCCAAGACCGAGGGACAGGGATGTCCAATGAGCAGTTCTTC. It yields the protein CASSQDRGTGMSNEQFF.

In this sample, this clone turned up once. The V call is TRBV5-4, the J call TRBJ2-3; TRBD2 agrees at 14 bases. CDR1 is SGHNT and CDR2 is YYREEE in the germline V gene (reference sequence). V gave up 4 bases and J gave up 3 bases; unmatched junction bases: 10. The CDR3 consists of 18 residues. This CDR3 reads CASSIGLAGGGMTDTQYF. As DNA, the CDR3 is TGTGCCAGCAGCATAGGACTAGCGGGGGGAGGGATGACAGATACGCAGTATTTT.

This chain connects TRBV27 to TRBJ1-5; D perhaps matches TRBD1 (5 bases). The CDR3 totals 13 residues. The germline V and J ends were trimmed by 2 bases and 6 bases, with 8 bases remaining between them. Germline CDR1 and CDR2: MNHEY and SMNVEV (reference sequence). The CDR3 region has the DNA TGTGCCAGCAGTTTAAGGGGCGGTCAGCCCCAGCATTTT. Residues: CASSLRGGQPQHF.

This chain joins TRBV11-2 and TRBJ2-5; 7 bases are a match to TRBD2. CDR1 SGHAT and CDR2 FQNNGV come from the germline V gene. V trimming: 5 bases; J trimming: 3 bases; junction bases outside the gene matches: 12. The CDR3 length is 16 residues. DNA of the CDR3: TGTGCCAGCAGCGAAGGACTAGTGGTGGGGGAAGAGACCCAGTACTTC. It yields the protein CASSEGLVVGEETQYF.

The chain's CDR3 is CSLGGRTSNEQFF. The CDR3 DNA reads TGCAGTCTCGGGGGGCGAACTAGCAATGAGCAGTTCTTC. The chain couples TRBV29-1 to TRBJ2-1; possible D gene TRBD2, 7 bases. The germline V gene has CDR1 SQVTM and CDR2 ANQGSEA. There are 13 residues in the CDR3.

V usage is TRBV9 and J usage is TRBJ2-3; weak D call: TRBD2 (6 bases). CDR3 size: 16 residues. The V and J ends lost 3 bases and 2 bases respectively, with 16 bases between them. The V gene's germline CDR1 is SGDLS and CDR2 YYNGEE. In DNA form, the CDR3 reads TGTGCCAGCAGCGGATTCGGGGGTTATAACACAGATACGCAGTATTTT. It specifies CASSGFGGYNTDTQYF. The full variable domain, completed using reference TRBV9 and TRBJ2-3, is DSGVTQTPKHLITATGQRVTLRCSPRSGDLSVYWYQQSLDQGLQFLIQYYNGEERAKGNILERFSAQQFPDLHSELNLSSLELGDSALYFCASSGFGGYNTDTQYFGPGTRLTVL.

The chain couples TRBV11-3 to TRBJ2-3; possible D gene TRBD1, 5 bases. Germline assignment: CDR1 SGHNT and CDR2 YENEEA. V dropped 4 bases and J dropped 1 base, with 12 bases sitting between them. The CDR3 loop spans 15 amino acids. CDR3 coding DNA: TGTGCCAGCAGCTCCCAGGGCAGCGGCACAGATACGCAGTATTTT. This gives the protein CASSSQGSGTDTQYF.

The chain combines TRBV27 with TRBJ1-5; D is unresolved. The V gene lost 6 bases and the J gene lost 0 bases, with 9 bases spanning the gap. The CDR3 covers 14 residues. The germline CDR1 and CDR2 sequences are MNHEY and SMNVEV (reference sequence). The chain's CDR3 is CASRKQTSNQPQHF. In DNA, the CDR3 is TGTGCCAGCAGAAAACAGACTAGCAATCAGCCCCAGCATTTT.

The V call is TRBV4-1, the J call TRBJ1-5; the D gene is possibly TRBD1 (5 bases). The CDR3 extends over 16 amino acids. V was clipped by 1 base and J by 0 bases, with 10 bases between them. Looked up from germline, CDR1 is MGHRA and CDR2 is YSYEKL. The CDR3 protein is CASSQVSDSSNQPQHF. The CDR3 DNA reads TGCGCCAGCAGCCAAGTGTCCGACAGTAGCAATCAGCCCCAGCATTTT.

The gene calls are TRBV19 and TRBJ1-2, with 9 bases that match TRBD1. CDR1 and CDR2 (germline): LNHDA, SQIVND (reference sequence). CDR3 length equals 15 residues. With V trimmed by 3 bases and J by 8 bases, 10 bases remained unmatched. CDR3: CASSIPWDRVNGYTF. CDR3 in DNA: TGTGCCAGTAGTATCCCGTGGGACAGGGTGAACGGCTACACCTTC.

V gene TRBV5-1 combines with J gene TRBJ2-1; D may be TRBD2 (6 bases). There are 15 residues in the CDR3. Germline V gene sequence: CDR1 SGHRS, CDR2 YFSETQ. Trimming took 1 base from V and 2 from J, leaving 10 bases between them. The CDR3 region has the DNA TGCGCCAGCAGCTTGTTGGAGGGGACCTACAATGAGCAGTTCTTC. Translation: CASSLLEGTYNEQFF.

The DNA of the CDR3 is TGTGCCAGCAGCTTAGCCCAGGACGGCGGGGAGACCCAGTACTTC. It translates to CASSLAQDGGETQYF. The chain recombines TRBV7-9 with TRBJ2-5; D perhaps matches TRBD2 (5 bases). Germline values: CDR1 SEHNR, CDR2 FQNEAQ (reference sequence). The V end lost 0 bases, the J end lost 5 bases, and 13 bases lay between the germline ends. The CDR3 extends over 15 amino acids.

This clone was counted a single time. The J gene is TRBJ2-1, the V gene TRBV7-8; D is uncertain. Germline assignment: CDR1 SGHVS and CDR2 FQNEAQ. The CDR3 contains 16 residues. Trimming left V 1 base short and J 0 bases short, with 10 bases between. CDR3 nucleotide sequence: TGTGCCAGCAGCTTAGGGGCATTTAGCTCCTACAATGAGCAGTTCTTC. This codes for CASSLGAFSSYNEQFF.